This TCR beta chain was identified in a study of blood T cell repertoires in COVID-19. Participants came from under 30 US areas, aged roughly 18 to 95 years. The repertoire was sequenced with immunoSEQ multiplex PCR; TCRdb's copy has only in-frame clones and lacks some. The sample includes a few hundred thousand clones, 75% to 90% seen only once; the top ten take less than 1.5%. The sample consisted of PBMCs or T cells enriched from blood (not recorded which). This TCR was recovered from a man aged 25-40 years who had recovered from COVID-19.

The CDR3: CASSLELEGAYEQYF. Written as DNA, the CDR3 is TGTGCCAGCAGCTTAGAACTAGAGGGGGCCTACGAGCAGTACTTC. The chain is built from TRBV7-6 and TRBJ2-7; a weak D match, TRBD1 (6 bases). The germline V and J ends were trimmed by 1 base and 2 bases, with 12 bases remaining between them. This CDR3 has 15 amino acids. The germline CDR1 and CDR2 sequences are SGHVS and FNYEAQ.